What follows are 9 T cell receptor beta chains derived from one specimen sequenced in a study of shared clonotypes between healthy human individuals. Method: immunoSEQ multiplex PCR; TCRdb's copy keeps in-frame clones and lacks some. The sample yields 550,000 to 800,000 clones, around 67% seen once. Sequenced material: memory CD4+ T cells sorted from blood. The subset is: CD45RA-negative fraction. The receptors come from a woman aged 25 to 39 in good health.

The genes are TRBV19 and TRBJ2-3, with 12 bases aligning to TRBD2. There are 17 residues in the CDR3. Germline CDR1 and CDR2: LNHDA and SQIVND (reference sequence). With 3 bases clipped from V and 2 bases from J, the junction kept 6 bases outside the gene matches. The CDR3 DNA reads TGTGCCAGTAGTATTTCGCTAGCGGGAGGGCTCACAGATACGCAGTATTTT. Amino acids: CASSISLAGGLTDTQYF.

The chain carries TRBV30 and TRBJ2-7; a possible D gene is TRBD2 (6 bases). From germline, CDR1 is GTSNPN and CDR2 SVGIG (reference sequence). Trimming removed 4 bases at V and 5 bases at J, with 12 bases between. The CDR3 has 12 residues. The CDR3 DNA reads as TGTGCCTGGAAGCGGGTTGGCCACGAGCAGTACTTC. Translation: CAWKRVGHEQYF.

The V gene is TRBV2, the J gene TRBJ2-7; D might be TRBD1 or TRBD2, each matching 5 bases. Germline V CDR1 and CDR2: SNHLY, FYNNEI. The CDR3 contains 13 residues. Between the trimmed V and J ends, which lost 0 bases and 7 bases, there was a span of 10 bases. The CDR3 nucleotides read TGTGCCAGCAGTGAAGCTCGTTGGGGGGAGCAGTACTTC. As protein: CASSEARWGEQYF. The full variable domain, rest sourced from reference TRBV2 and TRBJ2-7, is EPEVTQTPSHQVTQMGQEVILRCVPISNHLYFYWYRQILGQKVEFLVSFYNNEISEKSEIFDDQFSVERPDGSNFTLKIRSTKLEDSAMYFCASSEARWGEQYFGPGTRLTVT.

This sequence joins TRBV19 and TRBJ1-2, with D possibly being TRBD1 (6 bases). Germline V gives CDR1 LNHDA, CDR2 SQIVND (reference sequence). Trimming left V 6 bases short and J 4 bases short, with 15 bases between. The CDR3 length is 14 residues. This CDR3 is CASRYRESSYGYTF. The CDR3 coding sequence is TGTGCCAGTAGGTACAGGGAGTCAAGCTATGGCTACACCTTC.

About this clone: This same CDR3 is encoded by further DNA sequences in the sample. In DNA, the CDR3 is TGTGCCAGCACCCGGCGGAATAGCAATCAGCCCCAGCATTTT. Protein product: CASTRRNSNQPQHF. J is TRBJ1-5 and V is TRBV2; D ambiguous. The germline V and J ends were trimmed by 7 bases and 0 bases, with 10 bases remaining between them. This CDR3 is 14 amino acids long. Germline V gives CDR1 SNHLY, CDR2 FYNNEI.

This chain uses TRBV19 with TRBJ2-5; TRBD1 might be the D (5 bases). Germline V lookup: CDR1 LNHDA, CDR2 SQIVND (reference sequence). Trimming cost V 6 bases and J 1 base, with 9 bases left between them. CDR3 length equals 13 residues. The CDR3 nucleotides read TGTGCCAGTAGACAGGACACCCAAGAGACCCAGTACTTC. It translates to CASRQDTQETQYF.

The chain joins TRBV5-1 to TRBJ2-3; 11 positions agree with TRBD2. V trimming: 0 bases; J trimming: 6 bases; junction bases outside the gene matches: 12. Germline assignment: CDR1 SGHRS and CDR2 YFSETQ. The CDR3 contains 18 residues. CDR3 amino acids: CASSLGMGLAEKRDTQYF. In DNA, the CDR3 is TGCGCCAGCAGCTTGGGAATGGGACTAGCGGAAAAGAGGGATACGCAGTATTTT. The variable domain in full, completed from reference TRBV5-1 and TRBJ2-3, reads KAGVTQTPRYLIKTRGQQVTLSCSPISGHRSVSWYQQTPGQGLQFLFEYFSETQRNKGNFPGRFSGRQFSNSRSEMNVSTLELGDSALYLCASSLGMGLAEKRDTQYFGPGTRLTVL.

V is TRBV19 and J is TRBJ1-2; 7 nucleotides match TRBD1. Germline V CDR1 and CDR2: LNHDA, SQIVND (reference sequence). Trimming took 0 bases from V and 2 from J; bases not matched to a gene: 3. The CDR3 length is 15 residues. CDR3 coding DNA: TGTGCCAGTAGTATAGAGGAGGGGGCGAACTATGGCTACACCTTC. It yields the protein CASSIEEGANYGYTF.

The V and J genes are TRBV15 and TRBJ1-2, with a tentative D call TRBD1 (6 bases). Trimming left V 0 bases short and J 8 bases short, with 13 bases between. This CDR3 region has 14 residues. Germline V gene data show CDR1 as LNHNV and CDR2 as YYDKDF (reference sequence). CDR3 sequence: CATSRDKVGGGYTF. In DNA, the CDR3 is TGTGCCACCAGCAGAGATAAAGTGGGGGGCGGCTACACCTTC.